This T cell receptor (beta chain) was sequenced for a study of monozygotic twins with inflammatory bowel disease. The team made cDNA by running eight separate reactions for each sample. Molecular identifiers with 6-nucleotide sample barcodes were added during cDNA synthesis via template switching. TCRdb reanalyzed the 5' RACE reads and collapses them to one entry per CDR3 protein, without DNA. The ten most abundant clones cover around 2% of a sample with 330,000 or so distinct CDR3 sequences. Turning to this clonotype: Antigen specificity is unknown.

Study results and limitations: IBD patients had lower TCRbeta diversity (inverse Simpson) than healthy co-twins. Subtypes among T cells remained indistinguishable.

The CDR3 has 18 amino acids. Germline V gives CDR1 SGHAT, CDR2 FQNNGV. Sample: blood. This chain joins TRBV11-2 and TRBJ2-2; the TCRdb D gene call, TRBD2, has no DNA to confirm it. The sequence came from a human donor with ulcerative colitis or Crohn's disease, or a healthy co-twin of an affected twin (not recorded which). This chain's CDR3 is CASSPRGLAGMNTGELFF.